The sequence of this TCR beta chain was determined in a study of CD8 T cells in Susac syndrome. General observations from the study: Only a relatively small number of individuals were included in the TCR sequencing and HLA analysis.

A remark on this clonotype: The target antigen is unknown.

An amount of RNA that ranged from about 0.45 to 1 ug was reverse transcribed with random hexamers. TCRdb re-derived calls from the immunoSEQ multiplex PCR reads in MiXCR, one entry per CDR3 protein. This table holds under 550,000 distinct CDR3 sequences, approximately 85% found once. The CDR3 has 14 amino acids. In germline, CDR1 is SGDLS, CDR2 YYNGEE. With 3 bases clipped from V and 3 bases from J, the junction kept 4 bases outside the gene matches. The chain employs TRBV9 and TRBJ2-5, with TRBD1 identical over 8 bases. Sequenced input: CD8+ T cells from PBMCs. The receptor's source is a human donor with multiple sclerosis. This CDR3 is CASSAGQDEETQYF. The CDR3 DNA reads as TGTGCCAGCAGCGCGGGACAGGATGAAGAGACCCAGTACTTC.